Listed here are 6 T cell receptor beta chains from one sample, sequenced in a study of blood T cell dynamics during melanoma immunotherapy. Sequencing used immunoSEQ multiplex PCR; TCRdb keeps in-frame clones, though not all of them. The top ten clones hold roughly 7.6% of a sample with around 20,000 clones, about 85% of them seen once. Specified time point: week 3, after first cycle of checkpoint inhibitor. The material was blood, obtained from a patient treated with checkpoint blockade. These receptors came from a human donor with melanoma.

This rearrangement joins TRBV9 to TRBJ2-3; TRBD2 agrees at 12 bases. The trim removed 3 bases at V and 1 base at J, leaving 6 bases unmatched. The CDR3 is made up of 17 amino acids. The germline V gene encodes CDR1 SGDLS and CDR2 YYNGEE. This CDR3 reads CASSGGLAGLGTDTQYF. The CDR3 nucleotides are TGTGCCAGCAGCGGGGGACTAGCGGGTTTAGGCACAGATACGCAGTATTTT.

V is TRBV7-9 and J is TRBJ2-5, with D perhaps TRBD1 (6 bases). With the DNA end fitting TRBJ2-7 better, the J assignment may be wrong. Germline values: CDR1 SEHNR, CDR2 FQNEAQ (reference sequence). The CDR3 consists of 15 residues. CDR3 DNA sequence: TGTGCCAGCAGCTCACCCGGGACACCATCGGGCGAGCAGTACTTC. It encodes CASSSPGTPSGEQYF.

The chain couples TRBV7-2 to TRBJ2-2; D uncertain. The germline CDR1 and CDR2 sequences are SGHTA and FQGNSA. V lost 1 base and J lost 7, with 13 bases in between. The length of the CDR3 is 15 residues. The CDR3: CASSLVYSKSGELFF. The CDR3 coding sequence is TGTGCCAGCAGCTTAGTGTACTCGAAAAGCGGGGAGCTGTTTTTT.

This rearrangement joins TRBV5-8 to TRBJ2-5; tentative D call: TRBD2 (6 bases). Germline lookup yields CDR1 SGHTS and CDR2 YDEGEE. The germline V and J ends were trimmed by 4 bases and 4 bases, with 20 bases remaining between them. The CDR3 spans 16 residues. The DNA of the CDR3 is TGTGCCAGCAGCGCGGAACCTCTAGCCGGGGGAGAGACCCAGTACTTC. The encoded protein is CASSAEPLAGGETQYF.

This chain connects TRBV6-6 to TRBJ1-1; D gene ambiguous. The germline gives CDR1 MNHNY, CDR2 SVGAGI (reference sequence). CDR3 length equals 12 residues. Trimming pared 2 bases from V and 3 bases from J, leaving 4 bases between. The CDR3 DNA reads TGTGCCAGCAGTTACAGCGACACTGAAGCTTTCTTT. It codes for CASSYSDTEAFF.

The chain couples TRBV4-3 to TRBJ2-3; tentatively, D is TRBD1 or TRBD2 (6 bases each). The CDR3 has 15 amino acids. Germline V gives CDR1 LGHNA, CDR2 YSLEER. Trimming cost V 0 bases and J 2 bases, with 9 bases left between them. The DNA for the CDR3 is TGCGCCAGCAGCCAAGATGGGGGGCCCACAGATACGCAGTATTTT. Encoded protein: CASSQDGGPTDTQYF.